The 25 T cell receptor beta chains presented below share a single source sample, sequenced in a study of blood T cell repertoires in COVID-19 (dated by TCRdb to the early 2020s). Libraries were prepared through the immunoSEQ multiplex PCR assay. Here the immuneACCESS table is served through TCRdb, limited to in-frame sequences with V and J called. Missing clones are a known gap in these copies; in checked studies unresolved V genes cover under half, and the rest lacks a known reason. This sample gives tens of thousands of clones in total; roughly 82% of them show up just once. The leading ten clones occupy approximately 6.7% of the sample. Input material: peripheral blood. All receptors derive from a man in his forties or fifties with active or convalescent COVID-19.

The CDR3 region has the DNA TGTGCCAGCAGCTTAGCGACTAGCGGGCACAGCTCCTACAATGAGCAGTTCTTC. Its protein is CASSLATSGHSSYNEQFF. This chain joins TRBV11-2 and TRBJ2-1, with 10 bases aligning to TRBD2. Germline V lookup: CDR1 SGHAT, CDR2 FQNNGV. This CDR3 is built from 18 residues. V was clipped by 1 base and J by 0 bases; unmatched bases: 6.

The rearrangement uses TRBV9 and TRBJ2-1, with 10 bases identical to TRBD2. V lost 3 bases and J lost 7; bases outside the gene matches: 7. The germline gives CDR1 SGDLS, CDR2 YYNGEE. This CDR3 contains 15 residues. CDR3 DNA: TGTGCCAGCAGCGCCGAGCGGGGGGGCCCAAATGAGCAGTTCTTC. Its protein product is CASSAERGGPNEQFF. Using reference TRBV9 and TRBJ2-1 for the parts outside the CDR3, the full variable domain is DSGVTQTPKHLITATGQRVTLRCSPRSGDLSVYWYQQSLDQGLQFLIQYYNGEERAKGNILERFSAQQFPDLHSELNLSSLELGDSALYFCASSAERGGPNEQFFGPGTRLTVL.

The chain joins TRBV7-2 to TRBJ2-3; D unclear. CDR1 is SGHTA and CDR2 is FQGNSA in the germline V gene. The V gene lost 6 bases and the J gene lost 0 bases, with 4 bases spanning the gap. The CDR3 is 12 residues long. CDR3 DNA sequence: TGTGCCAGCAGTTCGAGCACAGATACGCAGTATTTT. It specifies CASSSSTDTQYF.

The chain joins TRBV10-2 to TRBJ1-5; a possible D gene is TRBD1 (5 bases). CDR3 size: 14 residues. CDR1 and CDR2 from the germline V gene are WSHSY and SAAADI. V lost 4 bases and J lost 7, with 14 bases in between. CDR3 region: CASSGEGATQPQHF. The DNA for the CDR3 is TGCGCCAGCAGTGGGGAAGGGGCTACCCAGCCCCAGCATTTT.

This clone appeared a few times. The rearrangement joins TRBV24-1 to TRBJ2-7, with a weak D call TRBD1 (5 bases). Germline values: CDR1 KGHDR, CDR2 SFDVKD. The germline V and J ends were trimmed by 2 bases and 2 bases, with 15 bases remaining between them. This CDR3 comprises 16 residues. The CDR3: CATSDYCGRATYEQYF. The CDR3 nucleotides read TGTGCCACCAGTGATTATTGTGGCAGGGCAACCTACGAGCAGTACTTC.

The chain joins TRBV18 to TRBJ1-1; TRBD1 agrees at 7 bases. The CDR3 contains 13 residues. Germline V gene data show CDR1 as KGHSH and CDR2 as LQKENI. The V segment lost 7 bases and the J segment 3 bases; nucleotides outside the gene matches: 5. CDR3 bases: TGTGCCAGCTTCCCAACAGGGGACACTGAAGCTTTCTTT. Translation: CASFPTGDTEAFF.

The chain employs TRBV9 and TRBJ2-3, with D uncertain. Between the trimmed V and J ends, which lost 3 bases and 3 bases, there was a span of 11 bases. Per germline, CDR1 SGDLS and CDR2 YYNGEE. The CDR3 extends over 14 amino acids. CDR3 sequence: CASSERLPTDTQYF. The CDR3 bases are TGTGCCAGCAGCGAGCGACTCCCTACAGATACGCAGTATTTT.

This clone was counted between two and nine times. The chain links TRBV5-1 to TRBJ2-5; unclear D gene. CDR1 and CDR2 from the germline V gene are SGHRS and YFSETQ. Trimming took 4 bases from V and 2 from J, leaving 6 bases between them. This CDR3 contains 12 residues. CDR3 nucleotides: TGCGCCAGCAGCGAGAGTCAAGAGACCCAGTACTTC. This translates into CASSESQETQYF.

This chain connects TRBV7-8 to TRBJ1-2, with 9 bases fitting TRBD1. The CDR3 sequence is 13 residues long. Germline V gives CDR1 SGHVS, CDR2 FQNEAQ. V lost 6 bases to trimming and J lost 8 bases; unmatched junction nucleotides: 7. This CDR3 is CASREQGAGGYTF. CDR3 in DNA: TGTGCCAGCAGGGAACAGGGGGCGGGAGGCTACACCTTC.

The chain links TRBV30 to TRBJ1-1; D might be TRBD1 (6 bases). The germline V gene encodes CDR1 GTSNPN and CDR2 SVGIG (reference sequence). The CDR3 is made up of 13 amino acids. Trimming removed 7 bases from V and 0 bases from J, with 12 bases in between. Here the CDR3 reads CAFRTEMNTEAFF. The CDR3, as DNA: TGTGCCTTTCGGACAGAAATGAACACTGAAGCTTTCTTT.

The chain has TRBV6-5 and TRBJ1-1, with D unclear. Trimming shortened V by 6 bases and J by 4 bases, and 15 bases separated the two germline ends. Germline lookup yields CDR1 MNHEY and CDR2 SVGAGI. The CDR3 runs 14 residues. CDR3 sequence: CASRTLDGGTEAFF. DNA of the CDR3: TGTGCCAGCAGAACCTTGGACGGAGGCACTGAAGCTTTCTTT.

V is TRBV19 and J is TRBJ2-7; 7 bases are shared with TRBD1. J lost 3 bases, V lost 5 bases, and 7 bases had no gene match. The length of the CDR3 is 14 residues. The germline V gene encodes CDR1 LNHDA and CDR2 SQIVND (reference sequence). The CDR3 region has the DNA TGTGCCAGTAGTGCCGGGACAGACGTCTACGAGCAGTACTTC. The encoded protein is CASSAGTDVYEQYF.

The genes are TRBV7-9 and TRBJ2-1; TRBD2 matches 12 bases. V shed 2 bases, J shed 7 bases, and the junction held 3 bases outside the gene matches. Germline CDR1 reads SEHNR; CDR2 reads FQNEAQ (reference sequence). The CDR3 extends over 15 amino acids. The CDR3 sequence is CASSLLAGGRNEQFF. The CDR3 coding sequence is TGTGCCAGCAGCTTACTAGCGGGAGGGAGGAATGAGCAGTTCTTC.

As concerns this clone: This same CDR3 is encoded by further DNA sequences in the sample. The chain carries TRBV5-5 and TRBJ2-5; 8 bases line up with TRBD2. V was pared by 0 bases and J by 5 bases, with 3 bases of the junction left unmatched. The CDR3 is made up of 14 amino acids. CDR1 SGHKS and CDR2 YYEKEE come from the germline V gene (reference sequence). The CDR3 nucleotides read TGTGCCAGCAGCTTGGGTACGGGAGGGGAGACCCAGTACTTC. Amino acid sequence: CASSLGTGGETQYF.

The chain has TRBV5-4 and TRBJ2-3; TRBD2 matches at 8 bases. Germline loops: CDR1 SGHNT, CDR2 YYREEE (reference sequence). Trimming at V came to 1 base and at J to 3 bases, leaving 4 bases not matched to a gene. There are 15 residues in the CDR3. The CDR3 protein is CASSLSGGATDTQYF. In nucleotides, the CDR3 is TGTGCCAGCAGCTTGTCGGGGGGGGCTACAGATACGCAGTATTTT.

The chain recombines TRBV28 with TRBJ1-3; D gene unclear. Trimming took 5 bases from V and 0 from J, leaving 11 bases between them. This CDR3 is built from 15 residues. In germline, CDR1 is MDHEN, CDR2 SYDVKM. The DNA for the CDR3 is TGTGCCAGCAGTACCCCCCGCGGCTCTGGAAACACCATATATTTT. This codes for CASSTPRGSGNTIYF.

This clone was seen only once. The chain joins TRBV19 to TRBJ2-5; D ambiguous. The CDR3 runs 15 residues. Germline V gene sequence: CDR1 LNHDA, CDR2 SQIVND (reference sequence). Trimming shortened V by 1 base and J by 1 base, and 10 bases separated the two germline ends. The CDR3 here is CASSIVTAGQETQYF. The CDR3 DNA reads as TGTGCCAGTAGTATAGTCACGGCAGGCCAAGAGACCCAGTACTTC.

This clone appeared a few times. V is TRBV4-1 and J is TRBJ1-6, with 7 nucleotides matching TRBD1. CDR3 length: 16 residues. V trimming: 4 bases; J trimming: 7 bases; junction bases outside the gene matches: 10. CDR1 and CDR2 (germline): MGHRA, YSYEKL. The CDR3: CASSRNRQGQNSPLHF. CDR3 nucleotide sequence: TGCGCCAGCAGCCGAAATAGACAGGGTCAGAATTCACCCCTCCACTTT.

V and J are TRBV29-1 and TRBJ1-1, with 7 positions matching TRBD1. The CDR3 consists of 14 residues. V shed 5 bases and J 1 base; nucleotides not matched to a gene: 7. Germline V CDR1 and CDR2: SQVTM, ANQGSEA. CDR3 protein: CSVQSTGRNTEAFF. The CDR3 DNA sequence: TGCAGCGTTCAATCGACAGGGAGGAACACTGAAGCTTTCTTT.

CDR3 sequence reads: CASSLSSGGYEQFF. The CDR3 DNA is TGTGCCAGCAGTTTGTCTAGCGGGGGCTATGAGCAGTTCTTC. The chain uses TRBV28 and TRBJ2-1; 10 bases line up with TRBD2. The trim removed 3 bases at V and 8 bases at J, leaving 4 bases unmatched. The germline V gene has CDR1 MDHEN and CDR2 SYDVKM. The CDR3 spans 14 residues.

The J gene is TRBJ2-2, the V gene TRBV7-7; 8 bases line up with TRBD1. The V gene end was trimmed by 6 bases and the J gene end by 1 base; junction bases not matched to a gene: 4. Germline V gene data show CDR1 as SSHAT and CDR2 as FNYEAQ (reference sequence). This CDR3 has 15 amino acids. CDR3 sequence reads: CASRGTGLNTGELFF. In nucleotides, the CDR3 is TGTGCCAGCAGGGGGACAGGTCTGAACACCGGGGAGCTGTTTTTT.

The J gene is TRBJ1-2, the V gene TRBV19; 9 nucleotides line up with TRBD1. The CDR3 loop spans 16 amino acids. Germline lookup yields CDR1 LNHDA and CDR2 SQIVND (reference sequence). The V segment lost 8 bases and the J segment 4 bases; nucleotides outside the gene matches: 14. The chain's CDR3 is CASAPGRDRALYGYTF. The CDR3 DNA reads TGTGCCAGTGCACCCGGCCGGGACAGGGCACTCTATGGCTACACCTTC.

The chain joins TRBV24-1 to TRBJ1-2, with a weak D call TRBD1 (5 bases). V lost 6 bases and J 6 bases, leaving 10 bases between the germline ends. CDR3 size: 12 residues. Per germline, CDR1 KGHDR and CDR2 SFDVKD. The CDR3 loop reads CATSQGVDGYTF. The DNA for the CDR3 is TGTGCCACCAGTCAAGGGGTAGATGGCTACACCTTC.

The rearrangement uses TRBV11-2 and TRBJ2-5; D not certain. Looked up from germline, CDR1 is SGHAT and CDR2 is FQNNGV. Trimming took 1 base from V and 5 from J, leaving 8 bases between them. This CDR3 is built from 13 residues. CDR3 amino acids: CASSLGDRETQYF. CDR3 bases: TGTGCCAGCAGCTTAGGAGATCGGGAGACCCAGTACTTC.

The J gene is TRBJ1-1, the V gene TRBV29-1; 8 bases align to TRBD1. The CDR3 consists of 16 residues. V trimming: 6 bases; J trimming: 4 bases; junction bases outside the gene matches: 16. Germline CDR1 is SQVTM and CDR2 is ANQGSEA. The CDR3 protein is CSVDIPGQEAGTEAFF. The CDR3 bases are TGCAGCGTAGATATACCGGGACAGGAGGCGGGCACTGAAGCTTTCTTT.